The rows below give T cell receptor beta chains drawn from one sample of a study of T cell repertoires in cytomegalovirus infection. Using its own MiXCR run on the reads, TCRdb lists one record per CDR3 protein. The data contain 450,000 to 600,000 distinct CDR3 sequences, roughly 34% of them singletons. Which antigens these TCRs recognize remains unknown. The source was cultured PBMCs, collected from culture after CMV antigen stimulation. The receptor source for this set is a human donor in good health (CMV status not recorded). Some clones in this sample may be carry-over from other donors' samples. The CDR3 runs from the conserved cysteine through the conserved F or W. D genes are given only for firm matches. Size tells how often a clone was seen (once, few, many) or the class of an expanded clone, and some rows leave it out.

few	NA	TRBV4-3	TRBJ1-2	TGCGCCAGCAGCCAAGGGGGAGGGGGGGGCTATCATGGCTACACCTTC	CASSQGGGGGYHGYTF
few	NA	TRBV7-9	TRBJ2-6	TGTGCCAGCAGCTTCGGTCCTCGGTCTGGGGCCAACGTCCTGACTTTC	CASSFGPRSGANVLTF
NA	NA	TRBV7-2	TRBJ1-4	TGTGCCAGCAGCACTGACTTGGGACGAAAAGGGGAAAAACTGTTTTTT	CASSTDLGRKGEKLFF
many	NA	TRBV7-2	TRBJ1-5	TGTGCCAGCAGCCCAACCGGGGAGCAGCCCCAGCATTTT	CASSPTGEQPQHF
few	NA	TRBV28	TRBJ2-7	TGTGCCAGCAGTTTTCCAGGTCTCCACGAGCAGTACTTC	CASSFPGLHEQYF
many	TRBD2	TRBV7-2	TRBJ2-3	TGTGCCAGCAGCTTAGTCTTAGGGGCGGGAGGGCCGTTTTCAGATACGCAGTATTTT	CASSLVLGAGGPFSDTQYF
NA	NA	TRBV7-2	TRBJ2-2	TGTGCCAGCAGCTCCTTTCCCACCGGGGAGCTGTTTTTT	CASSSFPTGELFF
few	TRBD2	TRBV20-1	TRBJ2-1	TGCAGTGCTAGACCGCTAGCGGAGTACAATGAGCAGTTCTTC	CSARPLAEYNEQFF
few	NA	TRBV24-1	TRBJ2-5	TGTGCCACCAGTCCCGGACAGAAGGAAGGCGAGACCCAGTACTTC	CATSPGQKEGETQYF
NA	TRBD1	TRBV7-9	TRBJ2-7	TGTGCCAGCAGCTTCGGGACAGGGACTTTGGAGCAGTACTTC	CASSFGTGTLEQYF
few	TRBD1	TRBV6-2/TRBV6-3	TRBJ1-5	TGTGCCAGCGCCCACAGGGGTTATCAGCCCCAGCATTTT	CASAHRGYQPQHF
NA	NA	TRBV6-2/TRBV6-3	TRBJ1-5	TGTGCCAGCAGTAACCGGGACCCTTGGGGGCAGCCCCAGCATTTT	CASSNRDPWGQPQHF
NA	NA	TRBV12-3/TRBV12-4	TRBJ1-6	TGTGCCAGCAGTGTGCAGGGGTCGCACTCACCCCTCCACTTT	CASSVQGSHSPLHF
NA	NA	TRBV10-3	TRBJ2-2	TGTGCCATCAGTGACGGCACCGGGGAGCTGTTTTTT	CAISDGTGELFF
NA	NA	TRBV28	TRBJ2-7	TGTGCCAGCAGTGATCCCAGGGGCGGGCCCTACGAGCAGTACTTC	CASSDPRGGPYEQYF
few	NA	TRBV27	TRBJ2-5	TGTGCCAGCAACCCCGGGCACGGCTCACCGGGGGAAGAGACCCAGTACTTC	CASNPGHGSPGEETQYF
few	NA	TRBV11-2	TRBJ2-1	TGTGCCAGCCACGGGATCTACTACAATGAGCAGTTCTTC	CASHGIYYNEQFF
few	TRBD2	TRBV7-2	TRBJ2-7	TGTGCCAGTAAGACTAGCGGTGGCTCCTACGAGCAGTACTTC	CASKTSGGSYEQYF
few	TRBD1	TRBV19	TRBJ1-5	TGTGCCAGTAGTTCTTGGCAGGGGGCAGGCGGTAAGCAGCCCCAGCATTTT	CASSSWQGAGGKQPQHF
NA	TRBD1	TRBV19	TRBJ2-2	TGTGCCAGTAGTATTAAGGGGGCGTTAAACACCGGGGAGCTGTTTTTT	CASSIKGALNTGELFF
NA	NA	TRBV2	TRBJ2-7	TGTGCCAGCAGGGTCGGACGGACCTTTACCGAGCAGTACTTC	CASRVGRTFTEQYF
NA	TRBD1	TRBV20-1	TRBJ1-1	TGCAGTGCTAATCCCGACAGGGGTACTGAAGCTTTCTTT	CSANPDRGTEAFF
NA	NA	TRBV2	TRBJ2-1	TGTGCCAGCATTCTATACAATGAGCAGTTCTTC	CASILYNEQFF
few	TRBD2	TRBV18	TRBJ2-5	TGTGCCAGCTCACCAATCGGCGGGGGAATCCAAGAGACCCAGTACTTC	CASSPIGGGIQETQYF
many	NA	TRBV7-2	TRBJ2-1	TGTGCCAGCACCCTAGGGGTAGGCTACAATGAGCAGTTCTTC	CASTLGVGYNEQFF
NA	NA	TRBV20-1	TRBJ2-6	TGCAGTGCTTTTAGCGGTTCTGGGGCCAACGTCCTGACTTTC	CSAFSGSGANVLTF
NA	TRBD1	TRBV29-1	TRBJ2-7	TGCAGCGTTGATACACGACAGGGAGTCTACGAGCAGTACTTC	CSVDTRQGVYEQYF
NA	NA	TRBV3-1	TRBJ2-7	TGTGCCAGCAGCCAAGGGTCCCTGGGCGAGGAGCAGTACTTC	CASSQGSLGEEQYF
NA	NA	TRBV2	TRBJ1-1	TGTGCCAGCAGTGATCTAGGGATGGGGAACACTGAAGCTTTCTTT	CASSDLGMGNTEAFF
NA	TRBD1	TRBV6-6	TRBJ2-7	TGTGCCAGCAGTCGTCCGACAGGGGGCTTTAGGTACGAGCAGTACTTC	CASSRPTGGFRYEQYF
NA	NA	TRBV4-1	TRBJ1-1	TGCGCCAGCAGCCCTGGGGGGGGTTGGACTGAAGCTTTCTTT	CASSPGGGWTEAFF
few	NA	TRBV4-1	TRBJ2-5	TGCGCCAGCAGCCTCGGACAGTATAGGGAGACCCAGTACTTC	CASSLGQYRETQYF
few	NA	TRBV12-3/TRBV12-4	TRBJ2-6	TGTGCCAGCAGTCCGCCAGGACCCAGCCTCGGGGCCAACGTCCTGACTTTC	CASSPPGPSLGANVLTF
NA	NA	TRBV28	TRBJ2-3	TGTGCCAGCAGTCTCACAGCTGCGGGCGATACGCAGTATTTT	CASSLTAAGDTQYF